Here is one T cell receptor beta chain with its context. No antigen is known for it. This entry is derived from a study of T cell responses to AZD1222 COVID-19 vaccine. In the study overall: Second-dose intervals near 4 or 12 weeks were combined. Study-wide results and limits: AZD1222 recipients seropositive at baseline numbered only 5 or 6.

Germline lookup yields CDR1 LGHNT and CDR2 FRNRAP. The CDR3 loop spans 13 amino acids. V lost 1 base and J 3 bases, leaving 6 bases between the germline ends. Some clones are missing from TCRdb's copy, which holds only in-frame ones; the method was immunoSEQ multiplex PCR. The top ten clones hold about 1.5% of a sample with 95,000 to 150,000 clones, roughly 92% of them seen once. This TCR derives from an adult in good health. The sequencing here drew on peripheral blood, taken on day 0 of AZD1222 vaccination. The chain couples TRBV12-5 to TRBJ1-1; D call uncertain. CDR3 amino acids: CASGLGTHTEAFF. The CDR3 DNA reads as TGTGCTAGTGGTTTGGGCACCCACACTGAAGCTTTCTTT.